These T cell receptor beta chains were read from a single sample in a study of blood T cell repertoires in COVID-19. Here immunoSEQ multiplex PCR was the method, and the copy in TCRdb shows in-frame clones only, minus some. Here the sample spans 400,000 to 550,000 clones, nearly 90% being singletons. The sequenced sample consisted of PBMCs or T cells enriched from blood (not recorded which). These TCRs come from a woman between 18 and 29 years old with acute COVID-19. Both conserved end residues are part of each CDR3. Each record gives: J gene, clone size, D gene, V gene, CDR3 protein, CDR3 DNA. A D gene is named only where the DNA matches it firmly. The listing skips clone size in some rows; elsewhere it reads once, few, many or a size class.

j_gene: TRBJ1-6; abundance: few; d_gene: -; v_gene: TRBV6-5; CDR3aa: CASSLSSGPLHF; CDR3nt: TGTGCCAGCAGTCTCTCCTCAGGGCCCCTCCACTTT
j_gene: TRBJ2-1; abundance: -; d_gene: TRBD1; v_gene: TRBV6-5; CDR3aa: CASRDRPNNEQFF; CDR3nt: TGTGCCAGCCGGGACAGACCAAACAATGAGCAGTTCTTC
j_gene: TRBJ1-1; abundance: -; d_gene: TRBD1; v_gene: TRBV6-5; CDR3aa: CASSSGGNTEAFF; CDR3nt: TGTGCCAGCAGTTCAGGGGGGAACACTGAAGCTTTCTTT
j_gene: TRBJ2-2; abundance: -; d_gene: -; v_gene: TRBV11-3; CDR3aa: CASSFSGTGELFF; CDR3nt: TGTGCCAGCAGCTTTTCAGGAACCGGGGAGCTGTTTTTT
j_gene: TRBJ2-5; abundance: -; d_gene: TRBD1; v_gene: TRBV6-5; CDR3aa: CASRYLSQGAGETQYF; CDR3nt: TGTGCCAGCAGATACCTTTCACAGGGGGCGGGAGAGACCCAGTACTTC
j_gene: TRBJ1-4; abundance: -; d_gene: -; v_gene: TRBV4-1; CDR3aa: CASSQEWGLGEKLFF; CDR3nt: TGCGCCAGCAGCCAAGAGTGGGGGCTTGGTGAAAAACTGTTTTTT
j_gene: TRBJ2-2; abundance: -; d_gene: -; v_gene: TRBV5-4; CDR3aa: CASSVGPGAGELFF; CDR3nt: TGTGCCAGCAGCGTGGGACCAGGGGCCGGGGAGCTGTTTTTT
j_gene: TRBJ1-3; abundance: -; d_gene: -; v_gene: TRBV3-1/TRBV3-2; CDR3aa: CASSQDTLGNTIYF; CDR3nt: TGTGCCAGCAGCCAAGATACGCTAGGAAACACCATATATTTT
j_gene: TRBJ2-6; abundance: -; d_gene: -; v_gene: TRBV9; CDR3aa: CASSRREVSGANVLTF; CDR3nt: TGTGCCAGCAGCCGGAGGGAGGTGTCCGGGGCCAACGTCCTGACTTTC
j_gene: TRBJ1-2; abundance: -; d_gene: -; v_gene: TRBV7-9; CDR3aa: CASSHIGETYGYTF; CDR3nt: TGTGCCAGCAGCCACATTGGGGAGACCTATGGCTACACCTTC
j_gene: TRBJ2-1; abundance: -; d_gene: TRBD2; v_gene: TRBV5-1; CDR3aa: CASSLGGLAGVEEQFF; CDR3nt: TGCGCCAGCAGCTTGGGGGGACTAGCGGGAGTGGAAGAGCAGTTCTTC
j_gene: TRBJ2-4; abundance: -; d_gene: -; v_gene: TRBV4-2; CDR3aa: CASSQDSSFGNIQYF; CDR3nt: TGTGCCAGCAGCCAAGATTCTAGTTTCGGAAACATTCAGTACTTC
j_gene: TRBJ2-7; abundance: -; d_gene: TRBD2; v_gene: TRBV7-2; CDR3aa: CASSPGAGTSESYEQYF; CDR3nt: TGTGCCAGCAGCCCGGGTGCCGGGACTAGCGAGTCCTACGAGCAGTACTTC
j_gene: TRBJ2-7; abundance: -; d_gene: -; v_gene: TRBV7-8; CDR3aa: CASSSQGYEQYF; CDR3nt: TGTGCCAGCAGCTCACAGGGCTACGAGCAGTACTTC
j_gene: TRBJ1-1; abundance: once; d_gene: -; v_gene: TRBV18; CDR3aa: CASSQVIGHGNTEAFF; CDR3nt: TGTGCCAGCTCACAAGTCATAGGACACGGGAACACTGAAGCTTTCTTT
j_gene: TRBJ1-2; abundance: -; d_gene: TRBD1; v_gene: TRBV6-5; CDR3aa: CASSAGQGAIYGYTF; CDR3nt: TGTGCCAGCAGCGCCGGACAGGGGGCTATCTATGGCTACACCTTC
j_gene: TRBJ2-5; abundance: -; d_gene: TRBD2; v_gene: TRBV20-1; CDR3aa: CSASSTGTSGRQTQYF; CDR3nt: TGCAGTGCTAGTTCTACCGGGACTAGCGGGAGGCAGACCCAGTACTTC
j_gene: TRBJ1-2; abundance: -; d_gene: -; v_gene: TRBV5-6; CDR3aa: CASSLAVSGHAGYTF; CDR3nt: TGTGCCAGCAGCTTGGCAGTTTCGGGACATGCGGGCTACACCTTC
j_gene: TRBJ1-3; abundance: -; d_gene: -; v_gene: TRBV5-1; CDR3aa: CASSLQGSGNTIYF; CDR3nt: TGCGCCAGCAGCTTACAGGGAAGTGGAAACACCATATATTTT
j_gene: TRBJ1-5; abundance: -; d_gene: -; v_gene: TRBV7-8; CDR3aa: CASSSRQVNQPQHF; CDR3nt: TGTGCCAGCAGCTCCAGACAGGTCAATCAGCCCCAGCATTTT
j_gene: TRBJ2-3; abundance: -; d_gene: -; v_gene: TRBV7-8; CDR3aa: CASRGRGTDTQYF; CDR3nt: TGTGCCAGCAGGGGGCGTGGGACAGATACGCAGTATTTT
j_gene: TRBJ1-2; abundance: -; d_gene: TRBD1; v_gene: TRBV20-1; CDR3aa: CSADRDYGYTF; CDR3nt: TGCAGTGCCGACAGGGACTATGGCTACACCTTC